This T cell receptor (beta chain) comes out of a study of blood T cell repertoires in COVID-19 (dated by TCRdb to 2018 to 2020). The study in broad terms: Samples covering the acute and convalescent phases of COVID-19 were provided by collaborators in the United States, Italy and Spain. Where HLA class I and class II types were available, the types were taken from metadata supplied by the sample provider, not from assay-based typing. Deeply sampled blood TCRbeta repertoires from subjects exposed to, actively infected with, or recovered from COVID-19 were included in the dataset. The sample metadata nearly always contained a de-identified subject ID, COVID-19 status, age in years and sex. The prospective study material was composed of cDNA or gDNA derived from T cells, B-cell-depleted T cells, or PBMCs. The repertoires were released in a freely available public database meant as a resource for research on the immune response to SARS-CoV-2. The samples were drawn from two sources: the first 160 participants of the ongoing ImmuneRACE study, and over 950 subjects contributed by 6 global collaborators.

On this clone itself: What antigen it recognizes has not been identified. No per-base quality is available; no much larger clone lies one base away.

Study-level results and caveats: The amount of clinical and demographic metadata varied by source and participant and was provided uncurated.

TCRbeta CDR3 regions were amplified from genomic DNA using the immunoSEQ Assay, a bias-controlled multiplex PCR. On the study's bioinformatics: Within the assay, amplification of reference gene primers was used to estimate how many nucleated cells each sample contained. To quantify the absolute abundance of each unique TCRbeta CDR3 rearrangement, sequence reads were collapsed and filtered. Productive Simpson clonality was computed per sample as the square root of Simpson's diversity index over productive rearrangements. The table comes from immuneACCESS by way of TCRdb, which keeps in-frame sequences with V and J called. Part of the clones is missing from these tables; in studies checked, under half for an unresolved V gene and the rest for unknown reasons. Clone size and V and J calls were adopted from that table, with D and trimming inferred from the DNA. The sample includes roughly 46,000 clones, with about 88% observed a single time. The ten largest clones capture around 3.1% of the sample.

Participants in the prospective study were aged roughly 18 to 90 years, lived in some 24 United States geographic areas, and enrolled through a virtual design. In the prospective study, cohorts were assigned on the basis of participant-reported clinical history obtained from a screening survey and a study questionnaire. For ImmuneRACE Cohort 3, a participant was defined as recovered based on two consecutive negative NP/OP PCR tests, clearance by a healthcare professional, or resolution of symptoms. In the prospective study, whole blood, serum and a nasopharyngeal or oropharyngeal swab were collected from each participant by mobile phlebotomists. Prospective study participants could optionally give additional blood draws and questionnaires over a roughly two-month period. Blood samples from the prospective study were shipped frozen or at room temperature prior to DNA extraction. The clonotype comes from a woman aged 50 to 60 who had recovered from COVID-19. The sequenced sample consisted of PBMCs or T cells enriched from blood (not recorded which).

The encoded CDR3 is CASKFRVASGRSVPQETQYF. At the DNA level, the sequence is TGTGCCAGCAAATTTAGGGTGGCTAGCGGGAGGTCCGTACCCCAAGAGACCCAGTACTTC. In this chain, TRBV27 is recombined with TRBJ2-5; TRBD2 agrees with 11 junctional bases. The CDR3 goes from the cysteine to the phenylalanine over 20 residues. Only CDR3 DNA remains: 60 bases, in frame from the first base. Per the germline V gene (reference sequence), MNHEY is the CDR1 and SMNVEV is the CDR2. Trimming removed 7 bases from V and 1 base from J; the gene matches leave 20 bases unexplained.